The entry below describes one T cell receptor (beta chain). The data originate from a study of blood T cell repertoires in COVID-19. The germline gives CDR1 MNHEY, CDR2 SVGAGI. The CDR3 is made up of 14 amino acids. The V and J ends lost 6 bases and 0 bases respectively, with 8 bases between them. Assay: immunoSEQ multiplex PCR; the TCRdb copy retains only in-frame clones and omits some. The sample yields 150,000 or so clones, about 90% seen once. Specimen: peripheral blood. The chain recombines TRBV6-5 with TRBJ1-4; D gene ambiguous. The sequence was obtained from a woman aged 55-70 years with acute or convalescent COVID-19. The CDR3 loop is CASRDTATNEKLFF. CDR3 coding DNA: TGTGCCAGCAGGGATACAGCAACTAATGAAAAACTGTTTTTT.